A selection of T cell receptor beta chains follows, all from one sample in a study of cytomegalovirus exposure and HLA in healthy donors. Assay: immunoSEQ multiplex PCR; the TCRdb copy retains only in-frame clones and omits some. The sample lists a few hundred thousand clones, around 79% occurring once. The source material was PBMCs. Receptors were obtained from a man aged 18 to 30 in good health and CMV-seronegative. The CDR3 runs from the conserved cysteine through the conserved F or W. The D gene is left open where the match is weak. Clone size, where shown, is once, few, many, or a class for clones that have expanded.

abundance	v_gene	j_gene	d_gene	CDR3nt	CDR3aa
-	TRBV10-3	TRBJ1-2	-	TGTGCCATCAGTGAGCCATCGACGGGGATCGGGTATGGCTACACCTTC	CAISEPSTGIGYGYTF
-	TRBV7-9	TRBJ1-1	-	TGTGCCAGCAGCCTTTCACCGGGACACTCAAACACTGAAGCTTTCTTT	CASSLSPGHSNTEAFF
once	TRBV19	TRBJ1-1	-	TGTGCCAGTAGTCCACAGGAGTTGAACACTGAAGCTTTCTTT	CASSPQELNTEAFF
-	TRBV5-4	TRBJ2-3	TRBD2	TGTGCCAGCAGCTCGGAGAACGCGGGGGCAGATACGCAGTATTTT	CASSSENAGADTQYF
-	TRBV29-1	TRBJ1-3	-	TGCAGCGTTGGGTCTATCGGAAACACCATATATTTT	CSVGSIGNTIYF
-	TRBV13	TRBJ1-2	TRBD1	TGTGCCAGCAGCTTAATCGGACAGGGGGACAGAACCTATGGCTACACCTTC	CASSLIGQGDRTYGYTF
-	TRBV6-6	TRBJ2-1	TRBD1	TGTGCCAGCAGTTTCTCCGGGGACAGTAATGAGCAGTTCTTC	CASSFSGDSNEQFF
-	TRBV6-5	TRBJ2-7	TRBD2	TGTGCCAGCAGTTACCAACTAGCGGGAGGGCCCCACGAGCAGTACTTC	CASSYQLAGGPHEQYF
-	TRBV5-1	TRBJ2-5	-	TGCGCCAGCAGCTTGATCGGGAAAGAGACCCAGTACTTC	CASSLIGKETQYF
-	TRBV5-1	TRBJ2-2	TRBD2	TGCGCCAGCAGCTTGGAACTAGCGGGGGCCGTAAACACCGGGGAGCTGTTTTTT	CASSLELAGAVNTGELFF
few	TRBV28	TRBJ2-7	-	TGTGCCAGCAGTCCCCCAATGAGCTCCTACGAGCAGTACTTC	CASSPPMSSYEQYF
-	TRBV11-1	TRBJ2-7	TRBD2	TGTGCCAGCAGCTTAGGGCTAGCGGGAGTCATCGTCGGGACCTACGAGCAGTACTTC	CASSLGLAGVIVGTYEQYF
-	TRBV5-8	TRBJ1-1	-	TGTGCCAGCAGCCTTAACACAGGGCAAGGCACTGAAGCTTTCTTT	CASSLNTGQGTEAFF
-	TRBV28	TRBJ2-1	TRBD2	TGTGCCAGCACACCCGGACTAGCGGGAGGGAGCTCCTACAATGAGCAGTTCTTC	CASTPGLAGGSSYNEQFF
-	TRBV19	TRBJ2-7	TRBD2	TGTGCCAGTAGTCCCCAGGGACTACCCCGCTACGAGCAGTACTTC	CASSPQGLPRYEQYF
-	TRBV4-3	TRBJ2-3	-	TGCGCCAGCAGCCAAGACAGGACTTCTCACCAGTATTTT	CASSQDRTSHQYF
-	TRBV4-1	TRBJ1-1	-	TGCGCCAGCAGCCAGAGTGGACAGTTCATGAACACTGAAGCTTTCTTT	CASSQSGQFMNTEAFF
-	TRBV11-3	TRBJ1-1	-	TGTGCCAGCAGCCTAAGGAACACTGAAGCTTTCTTT	CASSLRNTEAFF
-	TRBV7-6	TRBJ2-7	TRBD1	TGTGCCAGCAGCGCGCAGGGGGCCGTTGTCGAGCAGTACTTC	CASSAQGAVVEQYF
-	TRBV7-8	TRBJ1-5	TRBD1	TGTGCCAGCAGCTGGGGGACAGGGGGTAGTGAGCCCCAGCATTTT	CASSWGTGGSEPQHF
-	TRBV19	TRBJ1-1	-	TGTGCCAGTAGTATGGGACTGCCGAACACTGAAGCTTTCTTT	CASSMGLPNTEAFF
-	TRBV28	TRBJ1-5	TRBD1	TGTGCCAGCAGTGCAGGGGGTCAGCCCCAGCATTTT	CASSAGGQPQHF
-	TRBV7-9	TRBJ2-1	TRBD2	TGTGCCAGCAGCTTAGTCGCGCTAGCGGGGCTCAATGAGCAGTTCTTC	CASSLVALAGLNEQFF
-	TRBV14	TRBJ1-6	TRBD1	TGTGCCAGCAGCCCTGACAGGGGTCTTTCACCCCTCCACTTT	CASSPDRGLSPLHF
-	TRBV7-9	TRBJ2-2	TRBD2	TGTGCCGAGAGAGGCGGGACTAGCGGTGACACCGGGGAGCTGTTTTTT	CAERGGTSGDTGELFF
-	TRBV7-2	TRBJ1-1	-	TGTGCCAGCAGCGGGCCCGAGACGGATAACACTGAAGCTTTCTTT	CASSGPETDNTEAFF
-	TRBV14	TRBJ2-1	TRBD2	TGTGCCAGCAGCCCCGGGACTAGCGGGGGCGATGAGCAGTTCTTC	CASSPGTSGGDEQFF
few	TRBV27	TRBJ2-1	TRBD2	TGTGCCAGCAGTCCCACTAGCGGACGGGGGGTCTACAATGAGCAGTTCTTC	CASSPTSGRGVYNEQFF
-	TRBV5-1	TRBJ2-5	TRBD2	TGCGCCAGCAGCCTTTCTAGCGGGGGGGTATTTGACACCCAGTACTTC	CASSLSSGGVFDTQYF
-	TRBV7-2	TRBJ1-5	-	TGTGCCACGGGGCGGGATTCGATGGGCCAGCCCCAGCATTTT	CATGRDSMGQPQHF
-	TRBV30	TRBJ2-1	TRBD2	TGTGCCTGGAGTCGGACTAGCGGGAGAAACGATGAGCAGTTCTTC	CAWSRTSGRNDEQFF
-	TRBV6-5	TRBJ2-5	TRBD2	TGTGCCAGCAGTTACTCTAGCGGGGGGGCCGGGGAGACCCAGTACTTC	CASSYSSGGAGETQYF
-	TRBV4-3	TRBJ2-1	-	TGCGCCAGCAGCCAAGATGTAACGGGAGCATGGTTCTTC	CASSQDVTGAWFF
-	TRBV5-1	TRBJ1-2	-	TGCGCCAGCAGCTCCCAGAGCGATTATGGCTACACCTTC	CASSSQSDYGYTF
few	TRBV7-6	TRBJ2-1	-	TGTGCCAGCAGCGTCAACAATGAGCAGTTCTTC	CASSVNNEQFF
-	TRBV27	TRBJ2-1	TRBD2	TGTGCCGGAGTCCGTGGGGCTAGCGGGGGAATTGAGCAGTTCTTC	CAGVRGASGGIEQFF
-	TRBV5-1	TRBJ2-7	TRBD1	TGCGCCAGCAGCTTCGGGACAGGGTCCTACGAGCAGTACTTC	CASSFGTGSYEQYF
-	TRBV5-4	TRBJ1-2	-	TGTGCCAGCAGCTTGGAGATCAGGGCGGTCTACGGCTACACCTTC	CASSLEIRAVYGYTF
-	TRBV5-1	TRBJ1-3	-	TGCGCCAGCAGCTTAACGGGGATGGGTGGAAACACCATATATTTT	CASSLTGMGGNTIYF
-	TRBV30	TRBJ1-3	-	TGTGCCTGGAGAAGAGTAGGGGGGAGGGTCACTGGAAACACCATATATTTT	CAWRRVGGRVTGNTIYF